The count of the clone carrying this T cell receptor (beta chain) is one. The data were taken from a study of preoperative IRX-2 immunotherapy in early breast cancer. The table came from immunoSEQ multiplex PCR; TCRdb's copy has only in-frame clones and leaves some out. Of 40,000 to 45,000 clones listed, roughly 95% are singletons. CDR3 length equals 13 residues. V was shortened by 5 bases and J by 1 base, with 9 bases between the two germline ends. CDR1 is SGHTA, CDR2 FQGTGA, per germline. The sample's treatment: preoperative locoregional IRX-2 cytokine immunotherapy. This chain uses TRBV7-3 with TRBJ2-7; weak D call: TRBD1 (6 bases). The sample was tumor tissue, taken after IRX-2 immunotherapy. The clonotype originates from a human donor with breast cancer. The CDR3 sequence: CASSRRGSYEQYF. Written as DNA, the CDR3 is TGTGCCAGCAGCCGCAGGGGTTCCTACGAGCAGTACTTC. The complete variable domain, with remaining parts taken from reference TRBV7-3 and TRBJ2-7, reads GAGVSQTPSNKVTEKGKYVELRCDPISGHTALYWYRQSLGQGPEFLIYFQGTGAADDSGLPNDRFFAVRPEGSVSTLKIQRTERGDSAVYLCASSRRGSYEQYFGPGTRLTVT.